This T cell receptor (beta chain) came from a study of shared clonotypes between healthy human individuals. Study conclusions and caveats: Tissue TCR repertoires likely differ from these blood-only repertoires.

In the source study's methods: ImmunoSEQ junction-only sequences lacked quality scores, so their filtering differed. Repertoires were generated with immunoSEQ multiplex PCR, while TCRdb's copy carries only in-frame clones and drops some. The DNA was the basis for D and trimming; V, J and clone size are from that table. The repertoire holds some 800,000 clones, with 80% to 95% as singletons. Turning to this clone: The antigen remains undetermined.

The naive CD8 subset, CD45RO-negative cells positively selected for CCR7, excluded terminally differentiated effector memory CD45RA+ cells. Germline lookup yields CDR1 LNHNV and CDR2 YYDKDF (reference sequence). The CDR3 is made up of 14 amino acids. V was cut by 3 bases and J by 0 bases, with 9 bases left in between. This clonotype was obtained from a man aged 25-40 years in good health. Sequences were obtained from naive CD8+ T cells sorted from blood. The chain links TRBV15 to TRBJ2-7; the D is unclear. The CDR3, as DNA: TGTGCCACCAGCAGCGGTGGCAACTCCTACGAGCAGTACTTC. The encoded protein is CATSSGGNSYEQYF.